These 24 T cell receptor beta chains were all obtained from the same sample, sequenced in a study of identical twins. Via MiXCR, TCRdb re-called the 5' RACE reads, giving one row per CDR3 protein. In the table there are about 890,000 distinct CDR3 sequences, more than 9% of which are singletons. The same data also went into a second study, on yellow fever vaccine responses in identical twins.

The sequenced material came from PBMCs. The receptors were sampled from a woman in her late teens or twenties in good health.

This clonotype was observed a handful of times. The CDR3 is CSASPDRDNEKLFF. CDR3 bases: TGCAGTGCTAGCCCCGACAGAGATAATGAAAAACTGTTTTTT. This chain links TRBV20-1 with TRBJ1-4; D might be TRBD1 (5 bases). This CDR3 contains 14 residues. Trimming stripped 3 bases from V and 4 bases from J, with 12 bases between. CDR1 DFQATT and CDR2 SNEGSKA come from the germline V gene (reference sequence).

This clonotype was seen only a few times. The genes are TRBV29-1 and TRBJ1-2; TRBD1 matches 7 bases. CDR3 length: 15 residues. Germline assignment: CDR1 SQVTM and CDR2 ANQGSEA. J was trimmed by 2 bases and V by 2 bases; bases with no gene match: 8. Written as DNA, the CDR3 is TGCAGCGTTGAACGGGACCTGGGACAGAACTATGGCTACACCTTC. Translation gives CSVERDLGQNYGYTF.

This clonotype was counted only a few times. The chain couples TRBV5-1 to TRBJ2-3, with D unresolved. Germline values: CDR1 SGHRS, CDR2 YFSETQ. Deletions cut 3 bases from V and 5 bases from J, with 10 bases between. The CDR3 length is 13 residues. DNA for the CDR3: TGCGCCAGCAGCTCTTTGGTAGAAGATACGCAGTATTTT. Protein sequence: CASSSLVEDTQYF.

This clonotype has just a few counts. This chain links TRBV4-1 with TRBJ1-2, with D perhaps TRBD1 (6 bases). From germline, CDR1 is MGHRA and CDR2 YSYEKL. V lost 4 bases to trimming and J lost 8 bases, with 14 bases between them. The CDR3 sequence is 13 residues long. DNA for the CDR3: TGCGCCAGCAGCCCGGCAGGGGATAGAGGCTACACCTTC. It translates to CASSPAGDRGYTF.

V and J are TRBV12-3 or TRBV12-4 and TRBJ2-1; 10 bases are a match to TRBD2. CDR3 length equals 15 residues. J gave up 3 bases and V 3 bases, and 2 bases lay outside the gene matches. DNA of the CDR3: TGTGCCAGCAGTTTCCTAGCGGGAGTCTACAATGAGCAGTTCTTC. Residues: CASSFLAGVYNEQFF.

This clonotype was observed at least ten times. This chain joins TRBV12-3 or TRBV12-4 and TRBJ1-5; D might be TRBD1 (5 bases). This CDR3 region has 15 residues. Between the trimmed V and J ends, which lost 1 base and 6 bases, there was a span of 13 bases. The CDR3 sequence: CASSLVLVGRQPQHF. In DNA form, the CDR3 reads TGTGCCAGCAGTTTAGTTCTTGTGGGACGTCAGCCCCAGCATTTT.

The chain couples TRBV12-3 or TRBV12-4 to TRBJ2-5; 9 positions match TRBD2. CDR3 length: 17 residues. The V gene end was trimmed by 4 bases and the J gene end by 1 base; junction bases not matched to a gene: 10. The DNA of the CDR3 is TGTGCCAGCAGTTCTTGGGGGACTAGCCTAACCCAAGAGACCCAGTACTTC. Translated, it gives CASSSWGTSLTQETQYF.

This clonotype was recorded once. A much more abundant neighbour one base away suggests this may be a read error. This sequence joins TRBV5-1 and TRBJ2-1, with 9 bases identical to TRBD2. Per the germline V gene, CDR1 is SGHRS and CDR2 is YFSETQ. CDR3 length: 16 amino acids. With V trimmed by 3 bases and J by 3 bases, 7 bases remained unmatched. The CDR3, as DNA: TGCGCCAGCAGCTCCAGCGGGGGGCTATGCTACAATGAGCAGTTCTTC. The encoded protein is CASSSSGGLCYNEQFF.

The chain couples TRBV7-2 to TRBJ2-1; 7 nucleotides agree with TRBD2. The CDR3 consists of 15 residues. The trim removed 5 bases at V and 1 base at J, leaving 5 bases unmatched. The V gene's germline CDR1 is SGHTA and CDR2 FQGNSA. CDR3: CASSPVGGSYNEQFF. For the CDR3, the DNA is TGTGCCAGCAGCCCAGTCGGGGGGTCCTACAATGAGCAGTTCTTC.

The chain's CDR3 is CASSLPGTREDTQYF. The CDR3 bases are TGTGCCAGCAGCCTACCCGGGACTAGAGAGGATACGCAGTATTTT. V is TRBV12-3 or TRBV12-4 and J is TRBJ2-3, with 8 bases identical to TRBD2. V was clipped by 6 bases and J by 6 bases; unmatched bases: 11. The CDR3 has 15 residues.

CDR3 loop: CASSAGGGQGYEQYF. Written as DNA, the CDR3 is TGCGCCAGCAGCGCCGGGGGGGGACAGGGCTACGAGCAGTACTTC. The chain links TRBV5-1 to TRBJ2-7; a possible D gene is TRBD1 (9 bases). This CDR3 is 15 amino acids long. From germline, CDR1 is SGHRS and CDR2 YFSETQ. Trimming shortened V by 4 bases and J by 3 bases, and 17 bases separated the two germline ends.

The CDR3 spells CASSLTRGTSGDTQYF. The CDR3 region has the DNA TGTGCCAGCAGTTTAACGCGGGGGACATCGGGAGATACGCAGTATTTT. The V call is TRBV12-3 or TRBV12-4, the J call TRBJ2-3, with D maybe TRBD2 (7 bases). This CDR3 comprises 16 residues. V lost 2 bases to trimming and J lost 5 bases, with 17 bases between them.

The sample holds many counts of this clonotype. The chain recombines TRBV12-3 or TRBV12-4 with TRBJ2-2; D uncertain. Trimming removed 8 bases from V and 1 base from J, with 14 bases in between. This CDR3 comprises 15 residues. The CDR3 DNA reads TGTGCCAGCGGCGTAAACCCGGTGAACACCGGGGAGCTGTTTTTT. This gives the protein CASGVNPVNTGELFF.

The genes are TRBV12-3 or TRBV12-4 and TRBJ1-3; no definite D call. The CDR3 covers 13 residues. Trimming removed 3 bases at V and 6 bases at J, with 9 bases between. This CDR3 is CASSLGNPNTIYF. CDR3 nucleotides: TGTGCCAGCAGTTTGGGCAACCCAAACACCATATATTTT.

This chain links TRBV5-1 with TRBJ2-2; no definite D call. CDR1 is SGHRS and CDR2 is YFSETQ in the germline V gene. V lost 6 bases and J lost 7, with 7 bases in between. The CDR3 runs to 11 residues. The CDR3 DNA reads as TGCGCCAGCACAGGAAGCGGGGAGCTGTTTTTT. This encodes CASTGSGELFF. Full variable domain (missing parts from reference TRBV5-1 and TRBJ2-2): KAGVTQTPRYLIKTRGQQVTLSCSPISGHRSVSWYQQTPGQGLQFLFEYFSETQRNKGNFPGRFSGRQFSNSRSEMNVSTLELGDSALYLCASTGSGELFFGEGSRLTVL.

This clonotype was counted a few times. The chain recombines TRBV20-1 with TRBJ2-7, with 11 positions matching TRBD2. Trimming at V came to 0 bases and at J to 4 bases, leaving 8 bases not matched to a gene. CDR3 length: 16 amino acids. Per the germline V gene, CDR1 is DFQATT and CDR2 is SNEGSKA (reference sequence). Here the CDR3 DNA reads TGCAGTGCTAGAGATCTAGCGGGAGGTCTTTTATACGAGCAGTACTTC. This gives the protein CSARDLAGGLLYEQYF.

This clonotype has more than one count but fewer than ten. The genes are TRBV11-2 and TRBJ1-1, with D possibly TRBD1 on 6 matching bases. Germline lookup yields CDR1 SGHAT and CDR2 FQNNGV. V lost 5 bases and J lost 4, with 11 bases in between. The CDR3 extends over 13 amino acids. The CDR3: CASSADSVTEAFF. The CDR3 DNA follows: TGTGCCAGCAGCGCGGACAGCGTCACTGAAGCTTTCTTT.

This clonotype was seen a handful of times. This chain uses TRBV12-3 or TRBV12-4 with TRBJ2-2; D is possibly TRBD2 (6 bases). Trimming stripped 6 bases from V and 2 bases from J, with 16 bases between. The CDR3 extends over 16 amino acids. CDR3 amino acids: CASSPIPGVNTGELFF. For the CDR3, the DNA is TGTGCCAGCAGCCCCATACCGGGGGTTAACACCGGGGAGCTGTTTTTT.

This sequence joins TRBV19 and TRBJ2-7; no firm D call. Germline V gene data show CDR1 as LNHDA and CDR2 as SQIVND (reference sequence). Trimming shortened V by 4 bases and J by 1 base, and 8 bases separated the two germline ends. The CDR3 is 13 amino acids. The CDR3 sequence is CASSTTVSYEQYF. The CDR3 nucleotides are TGTGCCAGTAGTACGACTGTGTCCTACGAGCAGTACTTC.

The J gene is TRBJ2-1, the V gene TRBV7-8; D uncertain. The germline V and J ends were trimmed by 4 bases and 8 bases, with 12 bases remaining between them. The germline CDR1 and CDR2 sequences are SGHVS and FQNEAQ. The CDR3 has 13 amino acids. The CDR3 loop reads CASSSPMGYEQFF. CDR3 DNA sequence: TGTGCCAGCAGCTCCCCTATGGGCTATGAGCAGTTCTTC. Combining the CDR3 with reference TRBV7-8 and TRBJ2-1 gives the whole variable domain GAGVSQSPRYKVAKRGQDVALRCDPISGHVSLFWYQQALGQGPEFLTYFQNEAQLDKSGLPSDRFFAERPEGSVSTLKIQRTQQEDSAVYLCASSSPMGYEQFFGPGTRLTVL.

The table lists this clonotype with a few counts. The rearrangement links TRBV5-1 to TRBJ2-7, with a tentative D call TRBD1 (5 bases). Germline values: CDR1 SGHRS, CDR2 YFSETQ. The length of the CDR3 is 11 residues. The V end lost 0 bases, the J end lost 7 bases, and 5 bases lay between the germline ends. The CDR3 is CASSLDREQYF. The CDR3 DNA is TGCGCCAGCAGCTTGGACAGGGAGCAGTACTTC.

This clonotype appeared a few times. The chain recombines TRBV7-9 with TRBJ2-7, with D maybe TRBD1 (5 bases). The CDR3 is 15 amino acids. Germline CDR1 is SEHNR and CDR2 is FQNEAQ (reference sequence). V was trimmed by 5 bases and J by 6 bases, leaving 20 bases between them. The CDR3 is CASSGRVSFRGEQYF. For the CDR3, the DNA is TGTGCCAGCAGCGGCAGGGTTTCTTTTAGGGGCGAGCAGTACTTC.

The chain couples TRBV5-1 to TRBJ2-1, with 10 bases fitting TRBD1. The CDR3 spans 15 residues. CDR1 and CDR2 (germline): SGHRS, YFSETQ. V trimming: 1 base; J trimming: 8 bases; junction bases outside the gene matches: 6. CDR3 loop: CASSLTGQGIDEQFF. CDR3 DNA: TGCGCCAGCAGCTTGACGGGACAGGGGATAGATGAGCAGTTCTTC.

This clonotype was recorded at least ten times. This chain joins TRBV20-1 and TRBJ2-6; 7 nucleotides agree with TRBD1. This CDR3 spans 15 amino acids. The ends lost 5 bases at V and 0 bases at J; junction bases unmatched: 4. Germline V gene lookup returns CDR1 DFQATT and CDR2 SNEGSKA (reference sequence). The CDR3 is CSASTGNSGANVLTF. The CDR3 nucleotides read TGCAGTGCTTCGACAGGGAACTCTGGGGCCAACGTCCTGACTTTC.